The rows below give T cell receptor beta chains drawn from one sample of a study of blood T cell repertoires in COVID-19. TCRdb's copy holds only in-frame clones and misses some; the assay was immunoSEQ multiplex PCR. The sample includes around 200,000 clones, approximately 91% of them seen just once. The sequencing sample was made of PBMCs or T cells enriched from blood (not recorded which). These receptors originate from a woman younger than 30 who had recovered from COVID-19. Each CDR3 is given with its conserved first and last residue. Fields, in order: V gene, J gene, D gene, clone size, CDR3 protein, CDR3 DNA. D genes are given only for firm matches. Clone size appears in some rows only: once, few, many, or a class for an expanded clone.

TRBV3-1/TRBV3-2	TRBJ2-7	NA	once	CASSQGGRDEQYF	TGTGCCAGCAGCCAAGGGGGGCGGGACGAGCAGTACTTC
TRBV6-5	TRBJ2-3	TRBD1	NA	CASSPGQGLDTQYF	TGTGCCAGCAGCCCCGGACAGGGGTTAGATACGCAGTATTTT
TRBV14	TRBJ2-7	NA	NA	CASSQVGGQPYEQYF	TGTGCCAGCAGCCAAGTTGGAGGACAGCCCTACGAGCAGTACTTC
TRBV5-4	TRBJ2-5	NA	NA	CASSPTGIEETQYF	TGTGCCAGCAGCCCCACAGGGATTGAAGAGACCCAGTACTTC
TRBV7-9	TRBJ2-1	TRBD2	NA	CATGLAGLSSYNEQFF	TGTGCCACGGGACTAGCGGGTCTCAGCTCCTACAATGAGCAGTTCTTC
TRBV27	TRBJ2-5	NA	NA	CASSPGTPRREYF	TGTGCCAGCAGTCCCGGGACTCCACGAAGGGAGTACTTC
TRBV4-1	TRBJ2-7	TRBD2	NA	CASSQGVAGDYEQYF	TGCGCCAGCAGCCAAGGGGTAGCGGGGGACTACGAGCAGTACTTC
TRBV2	TRBJ2-7	NA	NA	CASTKDLNYEQYF	TGTGCCAGCACCAAGGACTTGAACTACGAGCAGTACTTC
TRBV10-3	TRBJ2-7	NA	NA	CAISAGTLSYEQYF	TGTGCCATCAGTGCCGGGACTTTATCCTACGAGCAGTACTTC
TRBV6-5	TRBJ1-4	NA	NA	CASSYSGATNEKLFF	TGTGCCAGCAGTTACTCGGGCGCAACTAATGAAAAACTGTTTTTT
TRBV18	TRBJ1-1	NA	NA	CASSPPAGRDTEAFF	TGTGCCAGCTCACCACCGGCTGGGAGAGACACTGAAGCTTTCTTT
TRBV29-1	TRBJ2-3	NA	NA	CSVERSLALDTQYF	TGCAGCGTTGAAAGGTCGCTAGCTTTAGATACGCAGTATTTT
TRBV1	TRBJ2-3	NA	NA	CTSSPGGTRNSSTDTQYF	TGCACCAGCAGCCCAGGAGGGACTAGGAATTCTAGCACAGATACGCAGTATTTT
TRBV9	TRBJ2-1	TRBD2	NA	CASSPWSSGRANEQFF	TGTGCCAGCAGCCCATGGAGTAGCGGGAGAGCGAATGAGCAGTTCTTC
TRBV30	TRBJ2-7	TRBD2	NA	CAWDSLAVYEQYF	TGTGCCTGGGATTCCCTAGCGGTCTACGAGCAGTACTTC
TRBV27	TRBJ2-3	TRBD1	NA	CASSWAGGYTQYF	TGTGCCAGCAGTTGGGCAGGGGGATATACGCAGTATTTT
TRBV6-5	TRBJ2-3	TRBD2	NA	CAVRAVGGQDTQYF	TGTGCCGTACGAGCAGTGGGAGGGCAGGATACGCAGTATTTT
TRBV7-2	TRBJ1-3	TRBD1	NA	CATTGTGGSLFGNTIYF	TGTGCCACCACTGGGACAGGGGGTTCTTTATTTGGAAACACCATATATTTT
TRBV4-1	TRBJ1-2	TRBD1	NA	CASSQGWDRPSQSYGYTF	TGCGCCAGCAGCCAAGGCTGGGACAGGCCTTCCCAATCCTATGGCTACACCTTC
TRBV7-2	TRBJ2-4	NA	NA	CASSKDPGGIQYF	TGTGCCAGCAGCAAGGACCCCGGGGGCATTCAGTACTTC
TRBV5-4	TRBJ2-3	TRBD1	NA	CASSYGQGLDTQYF	TGTGCCAGCAGCTACGGACAGGGACTAGATACGCAGTATTTT
TRBV28	TRBJ2-2	TRBD2	NA	CASRGTTNTGELFF	TGTGCCAGCAGGGGGACTACCAACACCGGGGAGCTGTTTTTT
TRBV20-1	TRBJ2-3	TRBD2	few	CSASVGTSGKDTQYF	TGCAGTGCTAGTGTGGGGACTAGCGGGAAAGATACGCAGTATTTT
TRBV6-6	TRBJ1-3	NA	NA	CASSLGASSGNTIYF	TGTGCCAGCAGCCTCGGTGCGAGCTCTGGAAACACCATATATTTT